This note documents a single T cell receptor beta chain sequence. This sample was taken from a study of blood T cell repertoires in COVID-19. The CDR3 is 16 amino acids. Germline lookup yields CDR1 SGHTA and CDR2 FQGNSA. The V and J ends lost 1 base and 0 bases respectively, with 13 bases between them. In the authors' workflow: By means of reference gene primer amplification, nucleated cell counts were estimated. The protocol was immunoSEQ multiplex PCR, while the TCRdb copy is restricted to in-frame clones and leaves out a portion. The DNA gave D and trimming, while V, J and clone size come from that table. The data show under 150,000 clones, roughly 85% seen once.

The chain has TRBV7-2 and TRBJ2-7, with D possibly being TRBD1 (5 bases). The TCR was taken from a human donor in a cohort sampled during active COVID-19. Sequenced input: peripheral blood. The CDR3 DNA sequence: TGTGCCAGCAGCTTAGTAGGGGCTGGGGACTCCTACGAGCAGTACTTC. Amino acid sequence: CASSLVGAGDSYEQYF.